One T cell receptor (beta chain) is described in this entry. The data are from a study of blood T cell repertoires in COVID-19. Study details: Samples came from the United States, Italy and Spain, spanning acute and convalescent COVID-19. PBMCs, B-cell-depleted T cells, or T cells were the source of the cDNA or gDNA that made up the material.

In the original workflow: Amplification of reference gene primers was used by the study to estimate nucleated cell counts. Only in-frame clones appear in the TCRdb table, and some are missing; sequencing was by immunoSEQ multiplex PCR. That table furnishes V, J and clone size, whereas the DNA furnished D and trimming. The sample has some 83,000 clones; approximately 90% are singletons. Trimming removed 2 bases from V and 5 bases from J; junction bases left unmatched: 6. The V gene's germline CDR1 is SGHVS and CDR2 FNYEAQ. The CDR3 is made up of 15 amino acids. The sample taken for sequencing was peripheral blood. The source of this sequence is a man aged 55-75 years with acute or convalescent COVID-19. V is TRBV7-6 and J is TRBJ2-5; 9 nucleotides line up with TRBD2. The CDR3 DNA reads TGTGCCAGCAGCTTAATTGCGGGAGGGCCGGAGACCCAGTACTTC. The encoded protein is CASSLIAGGPETQYF.